Shown below are 17 T cell receptor beta chains from a single sample sequenced in a study of glioma-infiltrating T cells after dendritic cell vaccination. Assay used: immunoSEQ multiplex PCR; TCRdb lists only in-frame clones, some missing. The sample contains approximately 100,000 clones, 75% to 85% of which appear only once. The sequencing here drew on blood, taken before dendritic cell vaccination. The receptors here all came from a human donor with glioblastoma.

The chain has TRBV6-6 and TRBJ1-4; 9 bases line up with TRBD1. This CDR3 is built from 15 residues. Trimming took 6 bases from V and 8 from J; bases not matched to a gene: 10. Germline V gives CDR1 MNHNY, CDR2 SVGAGI (reference sequence). The CDR3 region has the DNA TGTGCCAGCAGACCCGCGGGACAGGGTAACGAAAAACTGTTTTTT. Translating it yields CASRPAGQGNEKLFF.

In this sample, this clone turned up many times. V is TRBV7-6 and J is TRBJ2-7; no reliable D call. This CDR3 comprises 13 residues. Looked up from germline, CDR1 is SGHVS and CDR2 is FNYEAQ. Trimming took 5 bases from V and 5 from J, leaving 13 bases between them. The CDR3 DNA reads as TGTGCCAGCAGCCCGACCATCCGGGACGAGCAGTACTTC. It codes for CASSPTIRDEQYF.

The V gene is TRBV18, the J gene TRBJ2-7; weak D call: TRBD2 (7 bases). CDR1 KGHSH and CDR2 LQKENI come from the germline V gene. V was clipped by 3 bases and J by 6 bases, with 12 bases between them. CDR3 size: 13 residues. The CDR3 sequence: CASSPGGGGEQYF. CDR3 sequence (DNA): TGTGCCAGCTCACCTGGCGGGGGCGGCGAGCAGTACTTC. Based on the CDR3 plus reference TRBV18 and TRBJ2-7, the full variable domain is NAGVMQNPRHLVRRRGQEARLRCSPMKGHSHVYWYRQLPEEGLKFMVYLQKENIIDESGMPKERFSAEFPKEGPSILRIQQVVRGDSAAYFCASSPGGGGEQYFGPGTRLTVT.

This clone was found a few times. The V call is TRBV27, the J call TRBJ1-2; the D is unclear. CDR1 MNHEY and CDR2 SMNVEV come from the germline V gene (reference sequence). The V and J ends lost 7 bases and 6 bases respectively, with 15 bases between them. The CDR3 covers 13 residues. The CDR3 sequence: CASKGAGIHGYTF. The CDR3 nucleotides are TGTGCCAGCAAAGGTGCGGGGATCCATGGCTACACCTTC.

J is TRBJ1-6 and V is TRBV2; D gene ambiguous. CDR1 SNHLY and CDR2 FYNNEI come from the germline V gene. The CDR3 contains 12 residues. Trimming pared 4 bases from V and 13 bases from J, leaving 11 bases between. DNA for the CDR3: TGTGCCAGCAGTGGAGAGGAGTCCCCCCTCCACTTT. Its protein is CASSGEESPLHF.

The J gene is TRBJ2-2, the V gene TRBV27, with 14 bases matching TRBD2. The trim removed 6 bases at V and 6 bases at J, leaving 3 bases unmatched. This CDR3 contains 15 residues. The germline V gene encodes CDR1 MNHEY and CDR2 SMNVEV (reference sequence). This CDR3 is CASRRGLAGAGELFF. The DNA of the CDR3 is TGTGCCAGCAGACGGGGACTAGCGGGGGCCGGGGAGCTGTTTTTT.

V usage is TRBV5-4 and J usage is TRBJ1-1; tentative D call: TRBD1 (5 bases). The CDR3 is made up of 15 amino acids. Germline V lookup: CDR1 SGHNT, CDR2 YYREEE (reference sequence). Trimming removed 2 bases at V and 1 base at J, with 12 bases between. The DNA of the CDR3 is TGTGCCAGCAGCTTCCGCAGGGTAGGGAACACTGAAGCTTTCTTT. Translated: CASSFRRVGNTEAFF.

J is TRBJ2-1 and V is TRBV28; 7 positions match TRBD2. Germline CDR1 is MDHEN and CDR2 is SYDVKM. Unmatched junction bases numbered 4, after V lost 2 bases and J lost 3 bases. The CDR3 is 15 amino acids. The CDR3 DNA reads as TGTGCCAGCAGTTTAGCGGGAGAGGGCTACAATGAGCAGTTCTTC. This encodes CASSLAGEGYNEQFF.

The chain carries TRBV7-2 and TRBJ2-7, with 7 positions matching TRBD1. V trimming: 2 bases; J trimming: 6 bases; junction bases outside the gene matches: 7. CDR3 size: 14 residues. CDR1 SGHTA and CDR2 FQGNSA come from the germline V gene. The CDR3, as DNA: TGTGCCAGCAGCTTACGTGCTTCAGGGGGCGAGCAGTACTTC. Amino acids: CASSLRASGGEQYF.

The CDR3 sequence: CASSLLASGSFDETQYF. In DNA, the CDR3 is TGCGCCAGCAGCTTGTTGGCTAGCGGGAGTTTTGACGAGACCCAGTACTTC. This chain joins TRBV5-1 and TRBJ2-5, with 10 bases lining up with TRBD2. Germline assignment: CDR1 SGHRS and CDR2 YFSETQ. With V trimmed by 1 base and J by 5 bases, 11 bases remained unmatched. There are 17 residues in the CDR3. The variable domain in full, completed from reference TRBV5-1 and TRBJ2-5, reads KAGVTQTPRYLIKTRGQQVTLSCSPISGHRSVSWYQQTPGQGLQFLFEYFSETQRNKGNFPGRFSGRQFSNSRSEMNVSTLELGDSALYLCASSLLASGSFDETQYFGPGTRLLVL.

The chain joins TRBV27 to TRBJ2-7; D may be TRBD1 (6 bases). Trimming took off 5 bases at V and 1 base at J, with 15 bases between the two ends. Germline V gene data show CDR1 as MNHEY and CDR2 as SMNVEV (reference sequence). This CDR3 is 15 amino acids long. CDR3 nucleotides: TGTGCCAGCAGTCCGGTGACAGGAAATTCCTACGAGCAGTACTTC. Amino acid sequence: CASSPVTGNSYEQYF.

The chain carries TRBV6-1 and TRBJ1-6, with 9 bases lining up with TRBD1. CDR1 is MNHNS, CDR2 SASEGT, per germline. The CDR3 runs to 16 residues. V trimming: 0 bases; J trimming: 8 bases; junction bases outside the gene matches: 5. The CDR3 DNA is TGTGCCAGCAGTGAAGCGAAGGGACAGGGACATTCACCCCTCCACTTT. Residues: CASSEAKGQGHSPLHF.

This clone has a single count. This chain uses TRBV7-9 with TRBJ2-5; D might be TRBD1 (5 bases). Trimming took off 3 bases at V and 4 bases at J, with 9 bases between the two ends. CDR1 is SEHNR, CDR2 FQNEAQ, per germline (reference sequence). CDR3 length: 13 amino acids. DNA for the CDR3: TGTGCCAGCAGCTTCTCGACAGCAGAGACCCAGTACTTC. It translates to CASSFSTAETQYF.

This clone was seen only once. The rearrangement joins TRBV6-1 to TRBJ2-3, with D perhaps TRBD1 (6 bases). Germline V gene sequence: CDR1 MNHNS, CDR2 SASEGT. The CDR3 extends over 15 amino acids. Trimming removed 8 bases at V and 11 bases at J, with 26 bases between. The CDR3 reads CASDGGSGARGGQYF. CDR3 nucleotides: TGTGCCAGCGATGGGGGATCAGGGGCTCGTGGGGGGCAGTATTTT.

J is TRBJ2-7 and V is TRBV10-3; 11 bases match TRBD2. Germline trimming cut 7 bases from V and 4 bases from J; bases unmatched to any gene: 12. The CDR3 has 16 residues. The germline V gene has CDR1 ENHRY and CDR2 SYGVKD. The CDR3 DNA is TGTGCCATCACCGAGACTAGCGGGACAAAAGGGTACGAGCAGTACTTC. It is translated as CAITETSGTKGYEQYF.

The genes are TRBV7-3 and TRBJ2-1, with D perhaps TRBD2 (6 bases). Per germline, CDR1 SGHTA and CDR2 FQGTGA. CDR3 length: 15 residues. With 3 bases removed from V and 3 bases from J, the gap between germline ends came to 12 bases. The CDR3 region is CASSLDYRDYNEQFF. Written as DNA, the CDR3 is TGTGCCAGCAGCTTGGACTACCGAGACTACAATGAGCAGTTCTTC.

The rearrangement links TRBV28 to TRBJ1-1, with TRBD1 matching over 11 bases. The CDR3 is 15 residues long. The V and J ends lost 5 bases and 6 bases, in that order; junction bases with no gene match: 8. Germline V CDR1 and CDR2: MDHEN, SYDVKM. In DNA, the CDR3 is TGTGCCAGCAGTCCCTGGACAGGGGGCCTCCCTGAAGCTTTCTTT. Translated, it gives CASSPWTGGLPEAFF. Supplemented by reference TRBV28 and TRBJ1-1, the full variable domain reads DVKVTQSSRYLVKRTGEKVFLECVQDMDHENMFWYRQDPGLGLRLIYFSYDVKMKEKGDIPEGYSVSREKKERFSLILESASTNQTSMYLCASSPWTGGLPEAFFGQGTRLTVV.